This is a list of T cell receptor beta chains from one sample in a study of cytomegalovirus exposure and HLA in healthy donors. Only in-frame clones appear in the TCRdb table, and some are missing; sequencing was by immunoSEQ multiplex PCR. The sample holds 120,000 to 150,000 clones, 70% to 90% seen once. Sequenced sample: PBMCs. The receptors shown here come from a man younger than 35 in good health and CMV-seronegative. Each CDR3 is given with its conserved first and last residue. Each record gives: CDR3 protein, CDR3 DNA, clone size, J gene, D gene, V gene. D genes are given only for firm matches. Part of the rows lack a size; the others show once, few, many or a class for expanded clones.

cdr3_aa: CASSRGDRANEKLFF
cdr3_nt: TGTGCCAGCAGTCGAGGGGACAGGGCTAATGAAAAACTGTTTTTT
clone_size: once
j_call: TRBJ1-4
d_call: TRBD1
v_call: TRBV28

cdr3_aa: CASSHGTSGGGLNTDTQYF
cdr3_nt: TGTGCCAGCAGCCACGGGACTAGCGGAGGGGGCCTTAACACAGATACGCAGTATTTT
clone_size: NA
j_call: TRBJ2-3
d_call: TRBD2
v_call: TRBV7-2

cdr3_aa: CASSLHPDRGETQYF
cdr3_nt: TGCGCCAGCAGCCTCCACCCGGACAGGGGGGAGACCCAGTACTTC
clone_size: NA
j_call: TRBJ2-5
d_call: TRBD1
v_call: TRBV5-1

cdr3_aa: CASSLGSLNEQFF
cdr3_nt: TGTGCCAGCAGTTTGGGCAGTCTCAATGAGCAGTTCTTC
clone_size: NA
j_call: TRBJ2-1
d_call: NA
v_call: TRBV27

cdr3_aa: CASRTSGSQETQYF
cdr3_nt: TGTGCCAGCAGGACTAGCGGGAGCCAAGAGACCCAGTACTTC
clone_size: NA
j_call: TRBJ2-5
d_call: TRBD2
v_call: TRBV2

cdr3_aa: CASRVRDRNQPQHF
cdr3_nt: TGTGCCAGCAGGGTTCGGGACAGAAATCAGCCCCAGCATTTT
clone_size: NA
j_call: TRBJ1-5
d_call: TRBD1
v_call: TRBV28

cdr3_aa: CASRFERTDTQYF
cdr3_nt: TGTGCAAGTCGCTTTGAGCGCACAGATACGCAGTATTTT
clone_size: NA
j_call: TRBJ2-3
d_call: NA
v_call: TRBV12-2

cdr3_aa: CASSRTSGNSYNEQFF
cdr3_nt: TGTGCCAGCAGTCGGACTAGCGGCAACTCCTACAATGAGCAGTTCTTC
clone_size: once
j_call: TRBJ2-1
d_call: TRBD2
v_call: TRBV7-8

cdr3_aa: CASSPGTVSIRTGELFF
cdr3_nt: TGCGCCAGCAGCCCTGGGACAGTCTCAATCCGCACCGGGGAGCTGTTTTTT
clone_size: NA
j_call: TRBJ2-2
d_call: TRBD1
v_call: TRBV5-1

cdr3_aa: CASSIDRHPSSYNEQFF
cdr3_nt: TGTGCCAGTAGTATAGATCGTCACCCTAGCTCCTACAATGAGCAGTTCTTC
clone_size: NA
j_call: TRBJ2-1
d_call: NA
v_call: TRBV19

cdr3_aa: CASSLSGNTEAFF
cdr3_nt: TGTGCCAGCAGTTTATCGGGAAACACTGAAGCTTTCTTT
clone_size: NA
j_call: TRBJ1-1
d_call: NA
v_call: TRBV28

cdr3_aa: CASSAVQGAYTEAFF
cdr3_nt: TGTGCCAGCAGCGCCGTCCAGGGGGCGTACACTGAAGCTTTCTTT
clone_size: NA
j_call: TRBJ1-1
d_call: TRBD1
v_call: TRBV9

cdr3_aa: CASSHNGDTEAFF
cdr3_nt: TGTGCCAGCAGTCACAACGGGGACACTGAAGCTTTCTTT
clone_size: few
j_call: TRBJ1-1
d_call: NA
v_call: TRBV27

cdr3_aa: CASSAGDSSYEQYF
cdr3_nt: TGTGCCAGCAGTGCTGGGGACAGCTCCTACGAGCAGTACTTC
clone_size: few
j_call: TRBJ2-7
d_call: TRBD1
v_call: TRBV6-1

cdr3_aa: CASSPRRGSEQYF
cdr3_nt: TGTGCCAGCAGCCCCAGGCGGGGTTCCGAGCAGTACTTC
clone_size: NA
j_call: TRBJ2-7
d_call: NA
v_call: TRBV11-3

cdr3_aa: CASSWGGQGSTDTQYF
cdr3_nt: TGCGCCAGCAGCTGGGGGGGACAGGGGAGCACAGATACGCAGTATTTT
clone_size: NA
j_call: TRBJ2-3
d_call: TRBD1
v_call: TRBV5-1

cdr3_aa: CSVGDPGNGYTF
cdr3_nt: TGCAGCGTTGGGGATCCGGGGAATGGCTACACCTTC
clone_size: NA
j_call: TRBJ1-2
d_call: NA
v_call: TRBV29-1

cdr3_aa: CASRTSRDRAYEQYF
cdr3_nt: TGTGCCAGCAGAACTTCCCGGGACAGGGCCTACGAGCAGTACTTC
clone_size: NA
j_call: TRBJ2-7
d_call: TRBD1
v_call: TRBV7-9

cdr3_aa: CSVGSLSGGWGEQYF
cdr3_nt: TGCAGCGTTGGGTCCCTCTCAGGGGGCTGGGGCGAGCAGTACTTC
clone_size: NA
j_call: TRBJ2-7
d_call: TRBD1
v_call: TRBV29-1

cdr3_aa: CASSPTGLAVYNEQFF
cdr3_nt: TGTGCCAGCAGCCCAACGGGACTAGCGGTGTACAATGAGCAGTTCTTC
clone_size: NA
j_call: TRBJ2-1
d_call: TRBD2
v_call: TRBV7-6

cdr3_aa: CASSSGLPSTDTQYF
cdr3_nt: TGCGCCAGCAGCTCGGGATTACCTAGCACAGATACGCAGTATTTT
clone_size: NA
j_call: TRBJ2-3
d_call: NA
v_call: TRBV5-1

cdr3_aa: CASMLGRPNTEAFF
cdr3_nt: TGTGCCAGTATGCTGGGCCGCCCGAACACTGAAGCTTTCTTT
clone_size: NA
j_call: TRBJ1-1
d_call: NA
v_call: TRBV19

cdr3_aa: CASSPNLAFNEKLFF
cdr3_nt: TGTGCCAGTAGTCCCAATTTGGCCTTTAATGAAAAACTGTTTTTT
clone_size: NA
j_call: TRBJ1-4
d_call: NA
v_call: TRBV19

cdr3_aa: CASAQGAQETQYF
cdr3_nt: TGCGCCAGCGCGCAGGGGGCCCAAGAGACCCAGTACTTC
clone_size: NA
j_call: TRBJ2-5
d_call: TRBD1
v_call: TRBV10-2

cdr3_aa: CASRLVAGNTIYF
cdr3_nt: TGTGCCAGCCGCCTAGTGGCCGGAAACACCATATATTTT
clone_size: NA
j_call: TRBJ1-3
d_call: NA
v_call: TRBV6-5

cdr3_aa: CASSTGGVYNSPLHF
cdr3_nt: TGTGCCAGCTCCACCGGGGGAGTCTATAATTCACCCCTCCACTTT
clone_size: few
j_call: TRBJ1-6
d_call: NA
v_call: TRBV7-8

cdr3_aa: CASSLAWASGYNEQFF
cdr3_nt: TGCGCCAGCAGCTTGGCTTGGGCTTCGGGGTACAATGAGCAGTTCTTC
clone_size: NA
j_call: TRBJ2-1
d_call: NA
v_call: TRBV5-1

cdr3_aa: CASSSLGGTRPANTGELFF
cdr3_nt: TGTGCCAGCAGCTCCCTCGGGGGGACACGACCTGCGAACACCGGGGAGCTGTTTTTT
clone_size: NA
j_call: TRBJ2-2
d_call: NA
v_call: TRBV7-2

cdr3_aa: CASSQVEGIYEQYF
cdr3_nt: TGCGCCAGCAGCCAAGTGGAGGGAATCTACGAGCAGTACTTC
clone_size: NA
j_call: TRBJ2-7
d_call: NA
v_call: TRBV4-3

cdr3_aa: CASSLAGLYEQYF
cdr3_nt: TGTGCCAGTTCACTAGCGGGACTTTACGAGCAGTACTTC
clone_size: NA
j_call: TRBJ2-7
d_call: TRBD2
v_call: TRBV28

cdr3_aa: CASSLQGGSYGYTF
cdr3_nt: TGTGCCAGCAGCTTACAGGGAGGGAGCTATGGCTACACCTTC
clone_size: NA
j_call: TRBJ1-2
d_call: NA
v_call: TRBV13

cdr3_aa: CASSSPSGRTPETQYF
cdr3_nt: TGTGCCAGCAGTTCCCCTAGCGGGAGGACACCGGAGACCCAGTACTTC
clone_size: once
j_call: TRBJ2-5
d_call: TRBD2
v_call: TRBV6-5

cdr3_aa: CASRAGNQPQHF
cdr3_nt: TGTGCCAGTAGGGCAGGGAATCAGCCCCAGCATTTT
clone_size: NA
j_call: TRBJ1-5
d_call: NA
v_call: TRBV19

cdr3_aa: CASSPPSKGRGLEQYF
cdr3_nt: TGTGCCAGCTCACCCCCTAGTAAGGGAAGGGGACTCGAGCAGTACTTC
clone_size: NA
j_call: TRBJ2-7
d_call: NA
v_call: TRBV18

cdr3_aa: CAITLQTGELFF
cdr3_nt: TGTGCCATCACATTACAGACCGGGGAGCTGTTTTTT
clone_size: NA
j_call: TRBJ2-2
d_call: NA
v_call: TRBV10-3

cdr3_aa: CASSGVGGGITYEQYF
cdr3_nt: TGTGCCAGCAGTGGGGTCGGCGGGGGAATAACCTACGAGCAGTACTTC
clone_size: NA
j_call: TRBJ2-7
d_call: TRBD2
v_call: TRBV2

cdr3_aa: CASSEILGTSGRGETQYF
cdr3_nt: TGTGCCAGCAGTGAAATATTAGGGACTAGCGGGAGGGGGGAGACCCAGTACTTC
clone_size: NA
j_call: TRBJ2-5
d_call: TRBD2
v_call: TRBV2

cdr3_aa: CASSDSTQDTQYF
cdr3_nt: TGTGCCAGCAGTGACTCCACACAGGATACGCAGTATTTT
clone_size: few
j_call: TRBJ2-3
d_call: NA
v_call: TRBV6-4

cdr3_aa: CASSAVQGAAEAFF
cdr3_nt: TGTGCCAGCAGCGCGGTACAGGGGGCGGCTGAAGCTTTCTTT
clone_size: once
j_call: TRBJ1-1
d_call: TRBD1
v_call: TRBV9

cdr3_aa: CASSPGQGPSNTIYF
cdr3_nt: TGTGCCAGCAGCCCGGGACAGGGCCCGTCAAACACCATATATTTT
clone_size: many
j_call: TRBJ1-3
d_call: TRBD1
v_call: TRBV4-2

cdr3_aa: CASSKTSSYEQYF
cdr3_nt: TGTGCCAGCAGCAAGACTTCCTCCTACGAGCAGTACTTC
clone_size: NA
j_call: TRBJ2-7
d_call: NA
v_call: TRBV27

cdr3_aa: CASTSDRGGEQYF
cdr3_nt: TGTGCCAGCACCTCCGACAGGGGGGGCGAGCAGTACTTC
clone_size: NA
j_call: TRBJ2-7
d_call: TRBD1
v_call: TRBV6-5

cdr3_aa: CASSLVGRGNYGYTF
cdr3_nt: TGTGCCAGCAGCTTAGTAGGGCGGGGTAACTATGGCTACACCTTC
clone_size: few
j_call: TRBJ1-2
d_call: NA
v_call: TRBV11-2

cdr3_aa: CASSLLAGGPPEQYF
cdr3_nt: TGCGCCAGCAGCCTCTTAGCGGGAGGGCCTCCCGAGCAGTACTTC
clone_size: NA
j_call: TRBJ2-7
d_call: TRBD2
v_call: TRBV5-1

cdr3_aa: CASSPYAGTGGPDTQYF
cdr3_nt: TGTGCCAGCAGCCCCTACGCCGGGACAGGGGGCCCAGATACGCAGTATTTT
clone_size: NA
j_call: TRBJ2-3
d_call: TRBD1
v_call: TRBV7-7

cdr3_aa: CASRREGSYNEQFF
cdr3_nt: TGTGCCAGCAGGAGAGAGGGTAGCTACAATGAGCAGTTCTTC
clone_size: NA
j_call: TRBJ2-1
d_call: NA
v_call: TRBV25-1

cdr3_aa: CASSVAGVNTEAFF
cdr3_nt: TGTGCCAGCAGCGTAGCGGGTGTCAACACTGAAGCTTTCTTT
clone_size: once
j_call: TRBJ1-1
d_call: NA
v_call: TRBV9

cdr3_aa: CASSFRLRPETQYF
cdr3_nt: TGTGCCAGCAGCTTCAGACTCCGACCGGAGACCCAGTACTTC
clone_size: NA
j_call: TRBJ2-5
d_call: NA
v_call: TRBV7-8

cdr3_aa: CASGGPNTEAFF
cdr3_nt: TGTGCCAGCGGAGGTCCGAACACTGAAGCTTTCTTT
clone_size: NA
j_call: TRBJ1-1
d_call: NA
v_call: TRBV9

cdr3_aa: CASSWGEGTDTQYF
cdr3_nt: TGTGCCAGCAGTTGGGGGGAGGGCACAGATACGCAGTATTTT
clone_size: NA
j_call: TRBJ2-3
d_call: NA
v_call: TRBV6-6

cdr3_aa: CASSLWRLRTGSNYGYTF
cdr3_nt: TGTGCCAGCAGTTTATGGCGTCTTCGGACAGGGTCAAACTATGGCTACACCTTC
clone_size: NA
j_call: TRBJ1-2
d_call: TRBD1
v_call: TRBV28

cdr3_aa: CASSFRGRYGYTF
cdr3_nt: TGTGCCAGCAGTTTCAGGGGCCGCTATGGCTACACCTTC
clone_size: NA
j_call: TRBJ1-2
d_call: NA
v_call: TRBV28

cdr3_aa: CASSPPGGASAAEQYF
cdr3_nt: TGTGCCAGCAGCCCCCCGGGTGGGGCTAGCGCCGCCGAGCAGTACTTC
clone_size: NA
j_call: TRBJ2-7
d_call: NA
v_call: TRBV7-9